The TCR beta chain described here comes from a study of T cell responses to AZD1222 COVID-19 vaccine. The V segment lost 3 bases and the J segment 2 bases; nucleotides outside the gene matches: 8. From germline, CDR1 is LGHNA and CDR2 YSLEER. This CDR3 has 17 amino acids. The table came from immunoSEQ multiplex PCR; TCRdb's copy has only in-frame clones and leaves some out. The data hold about 140,000 clones, with roughly 92% observed a single time. Pooling of second doses given at about 4 or about 12 weeks was done. Material: peripheral blood, obtained 28 days after the second AZD1222 dose. The V and J genes are TRBV4-3 and TRBJ2-1; TRBD2 matches 9 bases. The receptor comes from an adult who received the AZD1222 COVID-19 vaccine. The chain's CDR3 is CASSHRGGGAPYNEQFF. The CDR3 DNA is TGCGCCAGCAGCCATCGCGGGGGGGGAGCCCCCTACAATGAGCAGTTCTTC.